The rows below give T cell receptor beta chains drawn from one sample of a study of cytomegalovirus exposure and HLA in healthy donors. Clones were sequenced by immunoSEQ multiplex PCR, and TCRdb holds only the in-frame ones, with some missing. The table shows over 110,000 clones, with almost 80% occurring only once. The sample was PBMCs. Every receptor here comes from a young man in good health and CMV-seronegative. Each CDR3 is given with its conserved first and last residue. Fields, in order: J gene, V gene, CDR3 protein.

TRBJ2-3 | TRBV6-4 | CASSPEGGTDTQYF
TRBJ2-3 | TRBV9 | CASSVDITTGGRTDTQYF
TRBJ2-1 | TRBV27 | CASSLPGQAPNEQFF
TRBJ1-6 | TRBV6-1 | CATKTVYNSPLHF
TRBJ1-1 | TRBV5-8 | CASSIQGDAEAFF
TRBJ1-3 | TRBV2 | CASSEVRAAVSGNTIYF
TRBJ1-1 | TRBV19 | CASRVPARGPMNTEAFF
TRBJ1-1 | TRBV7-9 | CASSPAMSGTVNTEAFF
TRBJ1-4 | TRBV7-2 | CASSLGTGTNEKLFF
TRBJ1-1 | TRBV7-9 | CASSSGQEPPEAFF
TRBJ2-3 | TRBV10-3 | CAISDGGGTDTQYF
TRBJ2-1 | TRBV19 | CASSTLDRGDEQFF
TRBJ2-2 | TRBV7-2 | CASSFSTGARTGELFF
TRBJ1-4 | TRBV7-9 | CASSVFSPSGGGEKLFF
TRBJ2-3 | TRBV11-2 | CASSLGWGEYF
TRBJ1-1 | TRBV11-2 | CASRHARGVWTEAFF
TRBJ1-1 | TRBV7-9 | CASRGRKGTEAFF
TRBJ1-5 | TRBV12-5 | CASGPTGQGTMSAPQHF
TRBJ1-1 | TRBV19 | CASTPGGRTNTEAFF
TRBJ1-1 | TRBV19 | CASRVGAPNTEAFF
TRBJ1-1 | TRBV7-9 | CASSSRQGGNEAFF
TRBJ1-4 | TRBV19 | CASSPKLYRGSSEKLFF
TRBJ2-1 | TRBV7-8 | CASSRGGNEQFF
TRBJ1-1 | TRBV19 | CASSMGPGGRTFF
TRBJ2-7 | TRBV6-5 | CASSSNPGDSYEQYF
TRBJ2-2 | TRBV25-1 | CASSEFGSGGELFF
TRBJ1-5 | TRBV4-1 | CASSQEPVSNQPQHF